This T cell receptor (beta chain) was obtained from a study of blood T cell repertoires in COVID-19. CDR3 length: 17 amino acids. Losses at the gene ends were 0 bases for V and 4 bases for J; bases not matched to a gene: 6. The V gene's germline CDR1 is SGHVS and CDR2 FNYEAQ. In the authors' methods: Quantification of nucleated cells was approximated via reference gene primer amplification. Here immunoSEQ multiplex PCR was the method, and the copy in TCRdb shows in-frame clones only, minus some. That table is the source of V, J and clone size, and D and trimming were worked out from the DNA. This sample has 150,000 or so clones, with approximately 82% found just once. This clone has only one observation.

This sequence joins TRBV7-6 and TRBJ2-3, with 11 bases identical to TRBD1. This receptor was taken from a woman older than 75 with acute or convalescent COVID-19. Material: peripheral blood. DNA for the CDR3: TGTGCCAGCAGCTTAGCCGGGACAGGGGGTGGTGCAGATACGCAGTATTTT. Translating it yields CASSLAGTGGGADTQYF. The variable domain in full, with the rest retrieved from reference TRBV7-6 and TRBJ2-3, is GAGVSQSPRYKVTKRGQDVALRCDPISGHVSLYWYRQALGQGPEFLTYFNYEAQQDKSGLPNDRFSAERPEGSISTLTIQRTEQRDSAMYRCASSLAGTGGGADTQYFGPGTRLTVL.